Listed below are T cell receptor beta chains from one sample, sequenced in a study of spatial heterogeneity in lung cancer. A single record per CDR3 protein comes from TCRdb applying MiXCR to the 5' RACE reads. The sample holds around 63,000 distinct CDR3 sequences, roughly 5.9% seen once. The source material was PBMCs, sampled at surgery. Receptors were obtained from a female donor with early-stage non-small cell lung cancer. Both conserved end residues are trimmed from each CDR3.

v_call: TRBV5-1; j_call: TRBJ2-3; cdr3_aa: ASSWSGAATDTQY
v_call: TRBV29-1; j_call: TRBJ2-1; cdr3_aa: SVEGITAYNEQF
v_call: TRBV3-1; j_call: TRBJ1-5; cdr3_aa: ASSQDRGRQPQH
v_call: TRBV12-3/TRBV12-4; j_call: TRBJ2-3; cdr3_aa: ASSLQAGGLDTQY
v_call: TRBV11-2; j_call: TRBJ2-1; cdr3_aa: ASSPGLAGGGYNEQF
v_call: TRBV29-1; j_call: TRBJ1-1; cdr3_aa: SVGMGNTEAF
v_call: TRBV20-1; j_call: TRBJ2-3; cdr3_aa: SARLAGRSDTQY
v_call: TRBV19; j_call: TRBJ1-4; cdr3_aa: ASVKDGNEKLF
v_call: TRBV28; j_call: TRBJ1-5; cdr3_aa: ASNPGNRGGQPQH
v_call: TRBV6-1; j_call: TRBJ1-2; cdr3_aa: ASVRDSRTGAYGYT
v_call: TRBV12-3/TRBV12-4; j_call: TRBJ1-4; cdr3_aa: ASSRQGYNEKLF
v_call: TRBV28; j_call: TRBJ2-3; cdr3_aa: VSTLRGIGGDTQY
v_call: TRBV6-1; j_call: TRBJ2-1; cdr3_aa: ASSEALGLAGWIGEQF
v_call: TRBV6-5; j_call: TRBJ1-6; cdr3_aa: ASSYGRDGSPLH
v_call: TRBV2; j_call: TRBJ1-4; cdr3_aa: ASSAGGGTNEKLF
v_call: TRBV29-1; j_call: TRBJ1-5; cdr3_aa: SVVYRDSNQPQH
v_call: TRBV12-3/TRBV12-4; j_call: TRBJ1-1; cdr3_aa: ASSYPDLNTEAF
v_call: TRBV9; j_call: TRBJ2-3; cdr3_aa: ASSVGTSTDTQY
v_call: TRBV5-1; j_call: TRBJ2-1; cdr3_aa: ASSLATWAGGDEQF
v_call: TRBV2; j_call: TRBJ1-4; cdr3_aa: ASRDRENEKLF
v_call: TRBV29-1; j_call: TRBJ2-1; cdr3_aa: SVLRGNEQF
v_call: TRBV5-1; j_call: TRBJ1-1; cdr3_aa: ASSLGTGPEAF
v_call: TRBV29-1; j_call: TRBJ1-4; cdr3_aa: SVEGGSTNEKLF
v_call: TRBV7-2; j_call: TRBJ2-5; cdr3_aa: ASSLPGIETQY
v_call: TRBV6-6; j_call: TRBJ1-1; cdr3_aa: ASSYETGQGNTEAF
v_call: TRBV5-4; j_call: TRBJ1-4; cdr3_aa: ASSPSGTAAEKLF
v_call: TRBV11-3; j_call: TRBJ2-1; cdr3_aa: ASSSRESYNEQF
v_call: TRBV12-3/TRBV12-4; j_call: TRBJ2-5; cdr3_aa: ASSQGVLAGGQETQY
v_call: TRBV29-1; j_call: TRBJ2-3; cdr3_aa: SVGADTQY
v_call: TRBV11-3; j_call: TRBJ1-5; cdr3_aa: ASSWDRANQPQH
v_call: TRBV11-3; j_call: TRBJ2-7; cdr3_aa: ASSPRTSGSDHEQY
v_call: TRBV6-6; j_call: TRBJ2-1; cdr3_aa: ASSYGQGPYNEQF
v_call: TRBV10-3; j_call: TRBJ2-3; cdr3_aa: AISVGQSTDTQY
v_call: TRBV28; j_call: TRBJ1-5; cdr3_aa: ASSLAAYSNQPQH
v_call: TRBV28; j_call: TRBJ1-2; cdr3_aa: ASSVNTINYGYT
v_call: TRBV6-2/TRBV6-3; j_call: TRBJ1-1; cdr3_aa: ASSRGGSTEAF
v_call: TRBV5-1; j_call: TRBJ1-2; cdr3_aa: ASHHTGYGYT
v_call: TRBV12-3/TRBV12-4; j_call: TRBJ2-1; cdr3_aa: ASSLTGISNEQF
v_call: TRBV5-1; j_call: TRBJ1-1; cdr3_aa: ASSLQGAPDGTEAF
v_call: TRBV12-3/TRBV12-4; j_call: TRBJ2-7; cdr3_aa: ASSHGQTYEQY
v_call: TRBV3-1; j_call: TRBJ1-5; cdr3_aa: ASSESAGKNQPQH
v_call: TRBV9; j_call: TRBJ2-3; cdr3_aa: ASRGSGTDTQY
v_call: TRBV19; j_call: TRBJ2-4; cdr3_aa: ASRGTGPLEAKNTQY
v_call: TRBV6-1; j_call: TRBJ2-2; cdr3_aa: ASSVSGTNTGELF
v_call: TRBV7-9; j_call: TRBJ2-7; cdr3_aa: ASSLSLTSGEQY
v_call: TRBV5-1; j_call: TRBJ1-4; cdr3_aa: ASSLVVGPTTNEKLF
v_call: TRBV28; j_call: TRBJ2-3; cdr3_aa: ASSLTGGGDTQY
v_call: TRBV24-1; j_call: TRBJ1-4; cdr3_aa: ATNAGTNEKLF